Listed below are T cell receptor beta chains from one sample, sequenced in a study of T-cell memory formation after mild COVID-19. TCRdb passed the 5' RACE reads through MiXCR, listing each CDR3 protein once. The repertoire holds about 560,000 distinct CDR3 sequences, with about 18% as singletons. The sample consisted of PBMCs or a T cell subset sorted from them (not recorded which). The source of these receptors is an adult woman who had mild COVID-19 (a few samples of this study predate the infection). Cell type and time point are not known. CDR3s include the opening cysteine and the closing phenylalanine or tryptophan.

TRBJ2-1	TRBV5-1	CASSSGLAGGPWNEQFF
TRBJ2-2	TRBV24-1	CATSGTSPGYTGELFF
TRBJ2-2	TRBV5-1	CASSLEGVSTGELFF
TRBJ2-1	TRBV7-9	CASSLDSGIVEQFF
TRBJ2-7	TRBV3-1	CASSQLSTSGSYEQYF
TRBJ2-2	TRBV4-2	CASDQQGDSNTGELFF
TRBJ2-2	TRBV9	CASSVRPHPGELFF
TRBJ2-7	TRBV11-3	CASSLENRKYF
TRBJ1-1	TRBV11-2	CASSLDPGQGIMNTEAFF
TRBJ1-2	TRBV12-3/TRBV12-4	CASSWPSPNYGYTF
TRBJ2-5	TRBV12-5	CASGSSASQETQYF
TRBJ1-4	TRBV20-1	CSARDNRAPTNEKLFF
TRBJ1-1	TRBV5-1	CASSLETDMNTEAFF
TRBJ1-5	TRBV7-9	CASSSDRAPNQPQHF
TRBJ2-2	TRBV20-1	CSVTGTANTGELFF
TRBJ2-1	TRBV7-3	CASSSYGTSYLNEQFF
TRBJ1-2	TRBV20-1	CSARYRANYGYTF